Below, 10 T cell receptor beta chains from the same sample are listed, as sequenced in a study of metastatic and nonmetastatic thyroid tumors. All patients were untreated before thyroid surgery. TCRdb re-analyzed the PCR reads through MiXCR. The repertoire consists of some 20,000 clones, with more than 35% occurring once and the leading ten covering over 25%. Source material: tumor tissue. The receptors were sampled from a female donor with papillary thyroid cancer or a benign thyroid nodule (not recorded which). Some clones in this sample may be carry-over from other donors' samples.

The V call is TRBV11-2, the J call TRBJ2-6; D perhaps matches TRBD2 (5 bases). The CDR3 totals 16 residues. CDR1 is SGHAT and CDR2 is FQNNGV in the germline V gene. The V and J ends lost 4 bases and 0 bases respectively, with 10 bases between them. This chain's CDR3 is CASSSVGDSGANVLTF. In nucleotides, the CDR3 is TGTGCCAGCAGCTCAGTGGGAGACTCTGGGGCCAACGTCCTGACTTTC.

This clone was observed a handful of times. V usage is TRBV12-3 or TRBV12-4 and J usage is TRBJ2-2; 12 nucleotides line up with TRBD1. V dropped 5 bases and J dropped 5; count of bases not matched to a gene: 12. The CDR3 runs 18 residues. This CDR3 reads CASSLGTGGSGGTGELFF. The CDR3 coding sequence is TGTGCCAGCAGTCTGGGGACAGGGGGCTCCGGTGGAACCGGGGAGCTGTTTTTT.

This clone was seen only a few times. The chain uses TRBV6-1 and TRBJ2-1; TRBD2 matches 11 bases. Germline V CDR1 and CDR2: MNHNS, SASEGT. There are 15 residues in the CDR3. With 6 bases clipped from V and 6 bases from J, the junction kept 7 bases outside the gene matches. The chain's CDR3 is CASSHQTSGINEQFF. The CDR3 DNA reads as TGTGCCAGCAGCCATCAGACTAGCGGGATCAATGAGCAGTTCTTC.

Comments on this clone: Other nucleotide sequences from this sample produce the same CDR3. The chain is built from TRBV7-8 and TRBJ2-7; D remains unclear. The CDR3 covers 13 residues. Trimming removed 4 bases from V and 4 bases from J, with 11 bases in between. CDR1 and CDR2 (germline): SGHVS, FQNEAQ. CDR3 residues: CASSWGSWYEQYF. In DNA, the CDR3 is TGTGCCAGCAGCTGGGGAAGTTGGTACGAGCAGTACTTC.

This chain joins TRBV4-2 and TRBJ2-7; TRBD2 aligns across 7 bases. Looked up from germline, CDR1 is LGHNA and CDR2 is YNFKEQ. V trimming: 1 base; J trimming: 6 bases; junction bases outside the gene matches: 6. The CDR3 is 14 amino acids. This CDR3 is CASSQVRTGGEQYF. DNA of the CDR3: TGTGCCAGCAGCCAAGTCCGGACGGGAGGCGAGCAGTACTTC.

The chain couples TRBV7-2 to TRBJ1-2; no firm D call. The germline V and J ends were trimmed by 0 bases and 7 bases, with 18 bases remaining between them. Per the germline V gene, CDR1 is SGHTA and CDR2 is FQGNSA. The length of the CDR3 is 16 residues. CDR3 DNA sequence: TGTGCCAGCAGCTTAGCGCTGGGGATGGGAGTGAGTGGCTACACCTTC. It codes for CASSLALGMGVSGYTF.

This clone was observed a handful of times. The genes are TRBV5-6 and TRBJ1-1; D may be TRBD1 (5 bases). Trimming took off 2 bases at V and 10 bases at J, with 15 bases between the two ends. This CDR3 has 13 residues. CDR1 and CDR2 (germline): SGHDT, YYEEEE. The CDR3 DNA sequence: TGTGCCAGCAGCTTTTCGGGCCGGGGGGTAGCTTTCTTT. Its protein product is CASSFSGRGVAFF. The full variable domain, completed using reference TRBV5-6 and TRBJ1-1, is DAGVTQSPTHLIKTRGQQVTLRCSPKSGHDTVSWYQQALGQGPQFIFQYYEEEERQRGNFPDRFSGHQFPNYSSELNVNALLLGDSALYLCASSFSGRGVAFFGQGTRLTVV.

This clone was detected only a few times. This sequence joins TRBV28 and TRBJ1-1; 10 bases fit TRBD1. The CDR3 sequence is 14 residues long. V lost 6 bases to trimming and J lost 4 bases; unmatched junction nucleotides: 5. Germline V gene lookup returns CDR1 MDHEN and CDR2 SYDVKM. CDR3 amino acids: CASSSGQGFTEAFF. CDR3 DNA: TGTGCCAGCAGCTCGGGACAGGGGTTCACTGAAGCTTTCTTT.

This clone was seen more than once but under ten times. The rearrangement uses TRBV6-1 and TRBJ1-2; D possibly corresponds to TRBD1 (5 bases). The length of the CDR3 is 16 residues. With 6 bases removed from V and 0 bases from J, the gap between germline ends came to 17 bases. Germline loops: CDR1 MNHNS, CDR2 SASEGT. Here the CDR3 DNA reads TGTGCCAGCAGCAATCTCCGGGGGGACCCTAACTATGGCTACACCTTC. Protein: CASSNLRGDPNYGYTF.

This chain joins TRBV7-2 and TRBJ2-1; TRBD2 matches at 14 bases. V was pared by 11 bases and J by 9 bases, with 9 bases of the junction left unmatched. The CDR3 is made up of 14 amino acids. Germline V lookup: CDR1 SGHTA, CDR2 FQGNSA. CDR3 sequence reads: CAGRLAGGDGEQFF. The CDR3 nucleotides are TGTGCCGGACGACTAGCGGGAGGGGATGGTGAGCAGTTCTTC.